This TCR beta chain was identified during a study of beta chain features in type 1 diabetes. TCRB transcripts that were expressed got sequenced, as all of the isolated RNA had been reverse transcribed. The table came from immunoSEQ multiplex PCR; TCRdb's copy has only in-frame clones and leaves some out. The data show roughly 500,000 clones, approximately 28% seen once. Blood was drawn once from each donor into heparinised tubes. The draws averaged about 0.11 L. A remark on this clone: What it recognizes is unknown.

Whole-study findings and limits: Overrepresentation of cells with high TCR expression could result from cDNA sequencing.

The material sequenced was naive CD4+ T cells from blood. This receptor was identified in a man between 18 and 29 years old in good health.

For the CDR3, the DNA is TGTGCCAGCAGCTTAGGTACCTCGAAGGAAAACATTCAGTACTTC. Its protein is CASSLGTSKENIQYF. The chain has TRBV7-2 and TRBJ2-4; D is uncertain. CDR3 length equals 15 residues. Germline V gene lookup returns CDR1 SGHTA and CDR2 FQGNSA. V shed 1 base and J shed 5 bases, with 12 bases lying between them. The variable domain in full, with the rest retrieved from reference TRBV7-2 and TRBJ2-4, is GAGVSQSPSNKVTEKGKDVELRCDPISGHTALYWYRQSLGQGLEFLIYFQGNSAPDKSGLPSDRFSAERTGGSVSTLTIQRTQQEDSAVYLCASSLGTSKENIQYFGAGTRLSVL.